This entry is about one T cell receptor (beta chain). Its antigen is not known. The data derive from a study of OX40 agonist ivuxolimab in advanced cancers. Study overall: Therapy given before enrollment (anti-PD-1, anti-PD-L1 or anti-CTLA-4) was allowed, and 30% to 50% had some. Partial responses occurred in Three dose-escalation patients, one with hepatocellular carcinoma and two with cutaneous melanoma.

Prior autoimmune disease or systemic immunosuppression barred patients. Germline CDR1 reads SGHKS; CDR2 reads YYEKEE (reference sequence). The CDR3 length is 11 residues. Between the trimmed V and J ends, which lost 2 bases and 10 bases, there was a span of 7 bases. The study's findings and limits: The study did not work out the antigen specificity of the expanded peripheral T cells.

The assay was immunoSEQ multiplex PCR, and TCRdb's table has in-frame clones only and misses some. The sample carries more than 75,000 clones, 80% to 90% recorded once. This TCR came from an adult with an advanced solid tumor such as melanoma, head and neck, liver or kidney cancer. The sequenced sample was CD4+ or CD8+ T cells sorted from blood, obtained in a trial of the OX40 agonist ivuxolimab. The J gene is TRBJ2-1, the V gene TRBV5-5; D gene uncertain. The CDR3 DNA sequence: TGTGCCAGCAGCTTCGGAGTGGAGCAGTTCTTC. Amino acid sequence: CASSFGVEQFF.